The rows below give T cell receptor beta chains drawn from one sample of a study of Ad26.COV2.S vaccination and SARS-CoV-2 variants. Repertoires were generated with immunoSEQ multiplex PCR, while TCRdb's copy carries only in-frame clones and drops some. The table lists hundreds of thousands of clones, roughly nine tenths of them singletons. This specimen consisted of peripheral blood, obtained in a trial of Ad26.COV2.S vaccine versus placebo. Source of these receptors: a person between 18 and 60 years old who received the Ad26.COV2.S COVID-19 vaccine or a placebo. CDR3s include the opening cysteine and the closing phenylalanine or tryptophan.

v_call | cdr3_aa
TRBV3-1/TRBV3-2 | CASSRQVSTDTQYF
TRBV27 | CASSLVRDSYYGYTF
TRBV19 | CASSIRLRTDYEQYF
TRBV3-1/TRBV3-2 | CASSQSNTEAFF
TRBV4-2 | CASSRLTSGEIYEQYF
TRBV3-1/TRBV3-2 | CASSQAFGQKNTEAFF
TRBV5-1 | CASSSSGTGVSYNEQFF
TRBV6-5 | CASRAIPASYEQYF
TRBV19 | CASSIGVAEAFF
TRBV6-5 | CASSPWDGEGGYTF
TRBV3-1/TRBV3-2 | CASSLGQGTTEAFF
TRBV12-3/TRBV12-4 | CASSLRGDQPQHF
TRBV5-5 | CASLPGLAGAQSSYEQYF
TRBV30 | CAWSVGAGTKETQYF
TRBV18 | CASSPFDSSGNTIYF
TRBV4-2 | CASSQDGGTNEKLFF
TRBV4-1 | CASSQGGGLPKLFF
TRBV28 | CASSIVLTGYGEAFF
TRBV30 | CAWTVVASGEAFF
TRBV7-2 | CASSLRRGAGNEQFF
TRBV6-5 | CASSYSGSYNSPLHF
TRBV19 | CASTREGGSGANVLTF
TRBV29-1 | CSVVPSGGEETQYF
TRBV25-1 | CARAVNSGNTIYF
TRBV24-1 | CATSQGGETQYF
TRBV3-1/TRBV3-2 | CASSQEVPYEQYF
TRBV7-6 | CASSLAGTGFQFGANVLTF
TRBV10-3 | CAISDARTVGGYTF
TRBV11-2 | CASRPGTSGGPGTGELFF
TRBV6-2/TRBV6-3 | CASSLTASNSPLHF
TRBV5-4 | CASTPTGADGYTF
TRBV3-1/TRBV3-2 | CASSQEVAGGLTDTQYF
TRBV24-1 | CATRDAAWEQFF
TRBV19 | CASSLGQGSTDTQYF
TRBV24-1 | CATSASGTGKETQYF
TRBV9 | CASSPGPRMNTEAFF
TRBV12-3/TRBV12-4 | CASSPTGAETQYF
TRBV3-1/TRBV3-2 | CASSQAGGAGNTIYF
TRBV18 | CASSRRDVPPYNEQFF
TRBV9 | CASSLNSTLATYNEQFF
TRBV6-5 | CATSWGYSDTQYF
TRBV3-1/TRBV3-2 | CASSQGDHYTDTQYF
TRBV5-6 | CASSSQETQYF
TRBV28 | CASRSYQLNTEAFF
TRBV5-4 | CASSYGLGADTQYF
TRBV14 | CASSQTGDGYTF
TRBV4-2 | CASSQDGGTGGREQYF
TRBV5-4 | CASSDSYGYTF
TRBV6-6 | CASSYAGTAPRGYTF
TRBV19 | CASTEGGLARSEQFF
TRBV3-1/TRBV3-2 | CASSQEGQAGYTF
TRBV7-8 | CASSTRDRRDEQYF
TRBV10-1 | CASRAGTEKTEAFF
TRBV7-2 | CASSSTGTSQETQYF
TRBV7-6 | CASSLIRVRNKDGNQPQHF